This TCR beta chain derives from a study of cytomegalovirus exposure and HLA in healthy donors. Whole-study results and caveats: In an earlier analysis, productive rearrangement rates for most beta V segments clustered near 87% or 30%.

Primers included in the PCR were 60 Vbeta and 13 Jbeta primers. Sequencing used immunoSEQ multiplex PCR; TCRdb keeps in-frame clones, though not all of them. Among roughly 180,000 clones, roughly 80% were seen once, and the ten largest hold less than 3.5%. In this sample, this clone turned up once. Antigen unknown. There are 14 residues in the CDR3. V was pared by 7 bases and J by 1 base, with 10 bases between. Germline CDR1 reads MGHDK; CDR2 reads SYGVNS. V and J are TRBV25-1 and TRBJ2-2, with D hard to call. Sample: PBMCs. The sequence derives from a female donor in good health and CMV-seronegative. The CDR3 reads CASIAQQNTGELFF. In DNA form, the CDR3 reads TGTGCCAGCATCGCACAGCAGAACACCGGGGAGCTGTTTTTT.